This TCR beta chain was identified during a study of blood T cell repertoires in COVID-19. The overall study: Whether acute or convalescent, the COVID-19 samples came from the United States, Italy and Spain.

The germline V gene has CDR1 MNHEY and CDR2 SVGEGT. This CDR3 has 16 amino acids. Losses at the gene ends were 4 bases for V and 4 bases for J; bases not matched to a gene: 10. The assay was immunoSEQ multiplex PCR, and TCRdb's table has in-frame clones only and misses some. The table lists 100,000 to 150,000 clones, 84% of them singletons. The material sequenced was PBMCs or T cells enriched from blood (not recorded which). The sequence derives from a woman aged 25 to 39 who had recovered from COVID-19. This chain links TRBV6-2 or TRBV6-3 with TRBJ1-5; 7 nucleotides line up with TRBD1. CDR3 sequence reads: CASSSEQGRQNQPQHF. CDR3 nucleotides: TGTGCCAGCAGTTCCGAACAGGGGAGACAAAATCAGCCCCAGCATTTT.